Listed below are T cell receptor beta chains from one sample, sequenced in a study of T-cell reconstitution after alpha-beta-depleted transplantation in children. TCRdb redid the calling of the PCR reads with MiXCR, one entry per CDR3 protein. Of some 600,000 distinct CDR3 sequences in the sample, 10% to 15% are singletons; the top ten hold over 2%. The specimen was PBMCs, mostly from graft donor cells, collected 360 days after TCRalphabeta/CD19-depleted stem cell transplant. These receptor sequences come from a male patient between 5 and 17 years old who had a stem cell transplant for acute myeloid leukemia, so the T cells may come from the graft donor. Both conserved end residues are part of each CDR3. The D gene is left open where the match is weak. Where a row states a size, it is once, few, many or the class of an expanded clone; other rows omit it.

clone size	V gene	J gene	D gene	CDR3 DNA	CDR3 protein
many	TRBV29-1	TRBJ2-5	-	TGCAGCGTCCCGGACCAAGAGACCCAGTACTTC	CSVPDQETQYF
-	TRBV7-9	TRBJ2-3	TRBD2	TGTGCCAGCAGCTTATTTGTGGCGGGAGGCACGTCAGATACGCAGTATTTT	CASSLFVAGGTSDTQYF
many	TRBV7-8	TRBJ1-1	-	TGTGCCAGCGGCTGGATTTCAGGGATGGAAGCTTTCTTT	CASGWISGMEAFF
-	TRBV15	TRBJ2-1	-	TGTGCCACCAGCAGAGAAGGAAAATCGACAACCTACAATGAGCAGTTCTTC	CATSREGKSTTYNEQFF
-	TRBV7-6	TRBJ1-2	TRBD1	TGTGCCAGCAGCTCCCCCCCCCAGGGGGCCAATGGCTACACCTTC	CASSSPPQGANGYTF
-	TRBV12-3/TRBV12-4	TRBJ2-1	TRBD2	TGTGCCAGCAGTTTAAATATCGGGGCGGGAGGGTCCCCCAATGAGCAGTTCTTC	CASSLNIGAGGSPNEQFF
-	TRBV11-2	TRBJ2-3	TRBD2	TGTGCCAGCAGCTCCCGCCCGGGGGGGAGTGGCGCAGATACGCAGTATTTT	CASSSRPGGSGADTQYF
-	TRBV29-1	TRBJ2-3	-	TGCAGCGTTGATAGGGCACGAAGCACAGATACGCAGTATTTT	CSVDRARSTDTQYF
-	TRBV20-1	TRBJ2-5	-	TGCAGTGCTCGCCCCTCTCTCCGCCGCCAAGAGACCCAGTACTTC	CSARPSLRRQETQYF
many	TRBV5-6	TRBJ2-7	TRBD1	TGTGCCAGCAGCCGCTCTGGGACAGGGGTGAACGAGCAGTACTTC	CASSRSGTGVNEQYF
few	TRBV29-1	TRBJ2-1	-	TGCAGCGTTGAACCTAGCACCCTTTACAATGAGCAGTTCTTC	CSVEPSTLYNEQFF
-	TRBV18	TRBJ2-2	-	TGTGCCAGCTCACCACCGAAGGCGACCTCGAACACCGGGGAGCTGTTTTTT	CASSPPKATSNTGELFF
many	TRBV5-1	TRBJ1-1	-	TGCGCCAGCAGCTTGGCACAGGGTTGGACTGAAGCTTTCTTT	CASSLAQGWTEAFF
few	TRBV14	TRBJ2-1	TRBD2	TGTGCCAGCAGCCCCCGCGGGAGGGCCAACAATGAGCAGTTCTTC	CASSPRGRANNEQFF
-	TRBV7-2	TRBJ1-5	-	TGTGCCAGCAGCTTAGCGTGGTCAAGGATTCTCGGGCCCCAGCATTTT	CASSLAWSRILGPQHF
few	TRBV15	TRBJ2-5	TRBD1	TGTGCCACCAGCGGACAGGGGGGAGAGACCCAGTACTTC	CATSGQGGETQYF
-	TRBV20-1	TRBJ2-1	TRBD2	TGCAGTGCTAGAAAGGGGGCGGGAGGGGTACATGAGCAGTTCTTC	CSARKGAGGVHEQFF
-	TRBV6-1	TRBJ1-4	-	TGTGCCAGCACCGCTAACCCAACTAATGAAAAACTGTTTTTT	CASTANPTNEKLFF
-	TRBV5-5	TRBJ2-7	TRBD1	TGTGCCAGCAGCTTGACCGCGACAGGGATCTACGAGCAGTACTTC	CASSLTATGIYEQYF
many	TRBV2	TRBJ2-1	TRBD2	TGTGCCAGCTTCCGCACTAGCGGCTTCTACAATGAGCAGTTCTTC	CASFRTSGFYNEQFF
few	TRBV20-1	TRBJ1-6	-	TGCAGTGCTAGAGATCTAAAGAGGGGAGGGTATAATTCACCCCTCCACTTT	CSARDLKRGGYNSPLHF
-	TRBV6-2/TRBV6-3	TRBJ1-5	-	TGTGCCAGCAGTCACGCCAATACCGGACTAGCAAATCAGCCCCAGCATTTT	CASSHANTGLANQPQHF
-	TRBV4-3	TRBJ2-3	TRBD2	TGCGCCAGCAGCCGCAGAAGACTAGCGGGAGGGGACACAGATACGCAGTATTTT	CASSRRRLAGGDTDTQYF
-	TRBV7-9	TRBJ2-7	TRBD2	TGTGCCAGCAGCTTATGGGCGGGAGGCGGCTCCTACGAGCAGTACTTC	CASSLWAGGGSYEQYF
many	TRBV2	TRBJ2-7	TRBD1	TGTGCCAGCAGAAAGACAGGGACAACCTACGAGCAGTACTTC	CASRKTGTTYEQYF
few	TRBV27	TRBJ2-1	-	TGTGCCAGCAGTTTATCGCCCCTCGGAGGTGAGCAGTTCTTC	CASSLSPLGGEQFF
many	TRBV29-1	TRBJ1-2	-	TGCAGCGTTGCTCAGGGGAATGGCTACACCTTC	CSVAQGNGYTF
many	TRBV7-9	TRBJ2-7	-	TGTGCCAGCAGCATTACTAGCTACGAGCAGTACTTC	CASSITSYEQYF
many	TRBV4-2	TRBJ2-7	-	TGTGCCAGCAGCCAAGATGTCGGGGTGAGGGAGCAGTACTTC	CASSQDVGVREQYF
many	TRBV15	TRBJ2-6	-	TGTGCCACCAGCAGGGGTGGGGCCAACGTCCTGACTTTC	CATSRGGANVLTF
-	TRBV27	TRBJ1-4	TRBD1	TGTGCCAGCAGGGAGACAGGGATTTATGAAAAACTGTTTTTT	CASRETGIYEKLFF
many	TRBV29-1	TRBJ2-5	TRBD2	TGCAGCGTTGGTCATGCGGGAGGGCCTCAAGAGACCCAGTACTTC	CSVGHAGGPQETQYF
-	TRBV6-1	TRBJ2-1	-	TGTGCCAGCAGTAAGCTAGAGTGGGGTGAGCAGTTCTTC	CASSKLEWGEQFF
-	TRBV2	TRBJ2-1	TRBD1	TGTGCCAGCAACTTGGACAGGCCCTACAATGAGCAGTTCTTC	CASNLDRPYNEQFF
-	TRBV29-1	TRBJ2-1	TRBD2	TGCAGCGGTCGAACTAGCGGGATTGGGGGCTCCTACAATGAGCAGTTCTTC	CSGRTSGIGGSYNEQFF
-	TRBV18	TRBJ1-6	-	TGTGCCAGCTCACCAATTTCCGGTACAGGATCACCCCTCCACTTT	CASSPISGTGSPLHF
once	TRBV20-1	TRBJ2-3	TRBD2	TGCAGTGCTCGAATTTCAGCGGGGAACACAGATACGCAGTATTTT	CSARISAGNTDTQYF
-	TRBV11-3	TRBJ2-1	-	TGTGCCAGCAGCCCCGGACATAGCGAGCAGTTCTTC	CASSPGHSEQFF
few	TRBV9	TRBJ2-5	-	TGTGCCAGCAGCGTCCAGCCCGGACGCCAAGAGACCCAGTACTTC	CASSVQPGRQETQYF
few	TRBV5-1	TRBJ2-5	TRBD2	TGCGCCAGCAGCCCGGGACTAGCGGGAGTCTGGGAGACCCAGTACTTC	CASSPGLAGVWETQYF
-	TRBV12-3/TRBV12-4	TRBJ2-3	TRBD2	TGTGCCAGCAGTTCCCGTGGGGGGAGGGCCAATCCAGATACGCAGTATTTT	CASSSRGGRANPDTQYF